This is a list of T cell receptor beta chains from one sample in a study of blood T cell repertoires in COVID-19. Repertoires were generated with immunoSEQ multiplex PCR, while TCRdb's copy carries only in-frame clones and drops some. The sample has roughly 120,000 clones, roughly 80% seen once; the top ten hold about 1.4%. Sequenced input: peripheral blood. Source of these receptors: a middle-aged man with acute or convalescent COVID-19. Each CDR3 is given with its conserved first and last residue. D genes are given only for firm matches. For some rows the clone size is stated as once, few or many, or as a class when expanded; others skip it.

D,size,J,V,CDR3,DNA
TRBD1,NA,TRBJ1-5,TRBV15,CATSRLRGRNSNQPQHF,TGTGCCACCAGCAGACTCAGGGGGCGGAATAGCAATCAGCCCCAGCATTTT
NA,NA,TRBJ1-6,TRBV30,CAWSVSAGVTNSPLHF,TGTGCCTGGAGTGTTAGCGCAGGGGTCACTAATTCACCCCTCCACTTT
NA,once,TRBJ1-4,TRBV7-9,CASSQTGLNEKLFF,TGTGCCAGCAGCCAGACAGGACTGAATGAAAAACTGTTTTTT
NA,NA,TRBJ1-3,TRBV11-2,CASSLDAVIRPGNTIYF,TGTGCCAGCAGCTTAGATGCGGTCATTAGACCCGGAAACACCATATATTTT
NA,NA,TRBJ1-2,TRBV9,CASSPGPDYGGYTF,TGTGCCAGCAGCCCAGGCCCAGATTACGGTGGCTACACCTTC
NA,NA,TRBJ1-6,TRBV2,CASSAKGVGSPLHF,TGTGCCAGCAGTGCAAAGGGGGTTGGTTCACCCCTCCACTTT
NA,NA,TRBJ2-7,TRBV5-6,CASSFSVQEQYF,TGTGCCAGCAGCTTTTCGGTCCAAGAGCAGTACTTC
TRBD1,NA,TRBJ2-5,TRBV29-1,CSVGDRGTVETQYF,TGCAGCGTTGGGGACAGGGGAACCGTGGAGACCCAGTACTTC
TRBD2,NA,TRBJ2-7,TRBV15,CATSRDSDPSGGNEQYF,TGTGCCACCAGCAGAGATTCTGATCCTAGCGGGGGCAACGAGCAGTACTTC
NA,once,TRBJ1-5,TRBV6-5,CATVERGAVQPQHF,TGTGCCACCGTCGAACGGGGGGCGGTTCAGCCCCAGCATTTT
TRBD1,NA,TRBJ1-1,TRBV24-1,CATSESQGASTEAFF,TGTGCCACCAGTGAATCACAGGGGGCGAGCACTGAAGCTTTCTTT
NA,NA,TRBJ1-1,TRBV30,CAWRDLGSEAFF,TGTGCCTGGAGGGACTTGGGGAGTGAAGCTTTCTTT
NA,NA,TRBJ2-2,TRBV2,CASRLDKVNTGELFF,TGTGCCAGCAGACTCGACAAGGTCAACACCGGGGAGCTGTTTTTT
NA,NA,TRBJ1-3,TRBV29-1,CSVRTISSGNTIYF,TGCAGCGTCCGCACGATCAGCTCTGGAAACACCATATATTTT
NA,NA,TRBJ1-3,TRBV6-5,CASITGNSGNTIYF,TGTGCCAGCATTACAGGGAACTCTGGAAACACCATATATTTT
NA,NA,TRBJ2-7,TRBV2,CASSDSLAGRYEQYF,TGTGCCAGCAGTGACTCCCTGGCAGGGCGGTACGAGCAGTACTTC
NA,NA,TRBJ1-2,TRBV6-5,CASSYRLNYGYTF,TGTGCCAGCAGTTACCGACTAAACTATGGCTACACCTTC
TRBD1,NA,TRBJ2-7,TRBV5-6,CASSNYGQGSYEQYF,TGTGCCAGCAGCAACTACGGACAGGGCTCCTACGAGCAGTACTTC
NA,once,TRBJ1-2,TRBV19,CASSINTGYGYTF,TGTGCCAGTAGTATTAACACGGGCTATGGCTACACCTTC
TRBD1,NA,TRBJ1-2,TRBV7-9,CASSPGTGQGYGYTF,TGTGCCAGCAGCCCCGGGACAGGTCAGGGCTATGGCTACACCTTC
NA,few,TRBJ1-2,TRBV27,CASSPNRAFPYGYTF,TGTGCCAGCAGTCCAAACAGGGCCTTCCCCTATGGCTACACCTTC
TRBD1,NA,TRBJ1-3,TRBV7-9,CASSCGQGAAGNTIYF,TGTGCCAGCAGCTGCGGACAGGGGGCAGCTGGAAACACCATATATTTT